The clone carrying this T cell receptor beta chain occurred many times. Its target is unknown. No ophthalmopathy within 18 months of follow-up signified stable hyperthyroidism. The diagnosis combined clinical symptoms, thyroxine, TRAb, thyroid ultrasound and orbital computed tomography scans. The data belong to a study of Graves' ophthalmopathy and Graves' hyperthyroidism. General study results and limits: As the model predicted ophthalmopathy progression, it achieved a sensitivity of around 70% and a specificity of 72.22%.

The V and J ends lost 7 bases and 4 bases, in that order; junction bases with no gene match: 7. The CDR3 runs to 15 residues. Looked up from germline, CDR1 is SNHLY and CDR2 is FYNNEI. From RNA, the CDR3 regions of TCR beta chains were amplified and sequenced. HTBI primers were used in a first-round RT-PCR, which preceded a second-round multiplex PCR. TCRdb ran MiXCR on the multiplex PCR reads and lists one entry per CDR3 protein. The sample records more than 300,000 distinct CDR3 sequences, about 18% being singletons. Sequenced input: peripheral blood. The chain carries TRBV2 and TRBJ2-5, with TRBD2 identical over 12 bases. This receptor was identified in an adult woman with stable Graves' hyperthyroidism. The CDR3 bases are TGTGCCAGCATTGGTACTAGCGGGAGGAGAGAGACCCAGTACTTC. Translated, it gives CASIGTSGRRETQYF.